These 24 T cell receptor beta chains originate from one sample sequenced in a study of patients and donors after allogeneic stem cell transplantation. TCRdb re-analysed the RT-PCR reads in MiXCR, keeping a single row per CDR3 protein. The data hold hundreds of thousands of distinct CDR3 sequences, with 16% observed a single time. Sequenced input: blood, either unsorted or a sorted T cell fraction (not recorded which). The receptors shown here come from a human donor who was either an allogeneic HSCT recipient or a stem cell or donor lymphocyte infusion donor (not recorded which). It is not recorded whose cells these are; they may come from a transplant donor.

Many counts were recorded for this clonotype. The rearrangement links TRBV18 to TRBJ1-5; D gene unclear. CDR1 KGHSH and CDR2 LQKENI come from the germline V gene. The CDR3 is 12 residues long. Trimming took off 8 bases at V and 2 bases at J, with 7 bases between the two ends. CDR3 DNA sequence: TGTGCCAGCAGTCCCGGCAATCAGCCCCAGCATTTT. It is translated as CASSPGNQPQHF.

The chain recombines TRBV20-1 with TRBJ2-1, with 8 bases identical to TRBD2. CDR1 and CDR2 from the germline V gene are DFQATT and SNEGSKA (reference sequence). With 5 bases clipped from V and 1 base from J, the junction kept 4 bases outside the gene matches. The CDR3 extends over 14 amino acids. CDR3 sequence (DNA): TGCAGTGCTCGGGGCGGGGGGTCCTACAATGAGCAGTTCTTC. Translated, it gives CSARGGGSYNEQFF.

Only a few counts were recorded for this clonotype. CDR3 DNA: TGTGCCAGCAGCCCGACGGAAGCGGCGTACCAAGAGACCCAGTACTTC. As protein: CASSPTEAAYQETQYF. This rearrangement joins TRBV7-9 to TRBJ2-5; TRBD2 is a possible D gene (5 bases). Trimming took off 5 bases at V and 0 bases at J, with 16 bases between the two ends. Germline V gene lookup returns CDR1 SEHNR and CDR2 FQNEAQ (reference sequence). This CDR3 spans 16 amino acids.

CDR3 loop: CSTLRGTGQSYNSPLHF. In DNA form, the CDR3 reads TGCAGTACCCTGCGAGGGACAGGGCAATCTTATAATTCACCCCTCCACTTT. The chain links TRBV20-1 to TRBJ1-6; 9 bases line up with TRBD1. The CDR3 has 17 residues. V was pared by 8 bases and J by 4 bases, with 15 bases of the junction left unmatched. CDR1 and CDR2 from the germline V gene are DFQATT and SNEGSKA (reference sequence).

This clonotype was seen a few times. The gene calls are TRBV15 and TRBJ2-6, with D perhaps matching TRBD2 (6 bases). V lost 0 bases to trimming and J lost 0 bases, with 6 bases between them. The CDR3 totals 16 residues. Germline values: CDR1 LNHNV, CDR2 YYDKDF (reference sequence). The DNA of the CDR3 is TGTGCCACCAGCAGAGAGGGACTCTCTGGGGCCAACGTCCTGACTTTC. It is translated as CATSREGLSGANVLTF. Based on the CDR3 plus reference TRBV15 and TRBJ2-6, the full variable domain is DAMVIQNPRYQVTQFGKPVTLSCSQTLNHNVMYWYQQKSSQAPKLLFHYYDKDFNNEADTPDNFQSRRPNTSFCFLDIRSPGLGDTAMYLCATSREGLSGANVLTFGAGSRLTVL.

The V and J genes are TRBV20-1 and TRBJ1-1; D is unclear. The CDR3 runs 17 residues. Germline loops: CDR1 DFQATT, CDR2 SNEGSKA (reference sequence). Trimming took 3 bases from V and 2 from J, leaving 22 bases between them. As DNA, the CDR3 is TGCAGTGCTAGGGATCGAACCGTCGGCACTTTAAACACTGAAGCTTTCTTT. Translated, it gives CSARDRTVGTLNTEAFF.

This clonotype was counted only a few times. DNA of the CDR3: TGTGCCAGCAGTTTAAACAGGGCGAATTCACCCCTCCACTTT. Translation gives CASSLNRANSPLHF. The rearrangement joins TRBV12-3 or TRBV12-4 to TRBJ1-6; D might be TRBD1 (6 bases). This CDR3 contains 14 residues. The V end lost 2 bases, the J end lost 7 bases, and 9 bases lay between the germline ends.

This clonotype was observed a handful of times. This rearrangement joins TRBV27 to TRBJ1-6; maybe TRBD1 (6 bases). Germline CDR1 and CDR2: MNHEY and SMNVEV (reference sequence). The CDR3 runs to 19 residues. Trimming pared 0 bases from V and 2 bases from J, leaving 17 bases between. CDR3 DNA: TGTGCCAGCAGTTTATCGAGGGGGGTGGTAGTCGCCTATAATTCACCCCTCCACTTT. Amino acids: CASSLSRGVVVAYNSPLHF.

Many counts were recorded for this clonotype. CDR3 sequence (DNA): TGCAGCGTTGGCCTTGGGACAGGGGGAGGTAACATTCAGTACTTC. Translated, it gives CSVGLGTGGGNIQYF. The V gene is TRBV29-1, the J gene TRBJ2-4; TRBD1 matches 11 bases. The CDR3 sequence is 15 residues long. Losses at the gene ends were 4 bases for V and 7 bases for J; bases not matched to a gene: 9. CDR1 and CDR2 from the germline V gene are SQVTM and ANQGSEA.

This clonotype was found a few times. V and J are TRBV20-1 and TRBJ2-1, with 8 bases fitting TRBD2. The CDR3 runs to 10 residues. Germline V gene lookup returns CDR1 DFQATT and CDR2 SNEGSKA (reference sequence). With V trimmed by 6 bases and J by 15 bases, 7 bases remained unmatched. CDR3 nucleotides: TGCAGTGCGGAAAGCGGGAGAATGTTCTTC. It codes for CSAESGRMFF.

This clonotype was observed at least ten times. The CDR3 sequence: CASSLAWGGAKNIQYF. CDR3 nucleotides: TGTGCCAGCAGCTTAGCGTGGGGGGGGGCCAAAAACATTCAGTACTTC. This chain connects TRBV7-2 to TRBJ2-4; the match to TRBD2 covers 7 bases. The CDR3 is 16 residues long. Germline CDR1 and CDR2: SGHTA and FQGNSA. V trimming: 0 bases; J trimming: 1 base; junction bases outside the gene matches: 3. Full variable domain (remainder filled in from reference TRBV7-2 and TRBJ2-4): GAGVSQSPSNKVTEKGKDVELRCDPISGHTALYWYRQSLGQGLEFLIYFQGNSAPDKSGLPSDRFSAERTGGSVSTLTIQRTQQEDSAVYLCASSLAWGGAKNIQYFGAGTRLSVL.

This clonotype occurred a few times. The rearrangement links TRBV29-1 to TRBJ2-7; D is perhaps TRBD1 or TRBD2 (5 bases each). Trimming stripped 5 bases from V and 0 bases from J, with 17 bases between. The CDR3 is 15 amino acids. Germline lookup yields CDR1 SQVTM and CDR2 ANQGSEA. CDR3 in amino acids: CSVYVPGRNSYEQYF. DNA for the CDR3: TGCAGCGTTTACGTTCCGGGACGGAACTCCTACGAGCAGTACTTC.

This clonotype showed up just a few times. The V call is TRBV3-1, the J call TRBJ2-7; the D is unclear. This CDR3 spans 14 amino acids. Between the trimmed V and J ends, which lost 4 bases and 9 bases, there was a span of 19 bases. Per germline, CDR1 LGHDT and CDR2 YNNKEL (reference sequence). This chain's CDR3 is CASSLSRTALLQYF. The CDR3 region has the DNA TGTGCCAGCAGCCTATCTAGGACCGCGTTACTGCAGTACTTC.

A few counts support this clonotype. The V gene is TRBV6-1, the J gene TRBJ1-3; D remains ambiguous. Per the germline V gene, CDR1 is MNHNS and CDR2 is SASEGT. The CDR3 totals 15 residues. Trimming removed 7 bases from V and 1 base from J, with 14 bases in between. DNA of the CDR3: TGTGCCAGCATGAGGTTTCGGGCTTCTGGAAACACCATATATTTT. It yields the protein CASMRFRASGNTIYF.

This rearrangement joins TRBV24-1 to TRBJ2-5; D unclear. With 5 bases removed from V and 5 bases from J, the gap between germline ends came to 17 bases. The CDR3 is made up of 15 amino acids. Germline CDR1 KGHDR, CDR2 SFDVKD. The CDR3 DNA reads TGTGCCACCAGTGCACAAGGGCGATTACGTGAGACCCAGTACTTC. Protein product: CATSAQGRLRETQYF.

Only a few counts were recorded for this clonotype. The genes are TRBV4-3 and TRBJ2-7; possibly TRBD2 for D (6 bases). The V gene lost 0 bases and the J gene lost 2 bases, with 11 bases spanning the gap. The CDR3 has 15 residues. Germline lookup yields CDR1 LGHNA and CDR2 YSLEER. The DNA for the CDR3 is TGCGCCAGCAGCCAAGATTGGCGGGGACCCTACGAGCAGTACTTC. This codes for CASSQDWRGPYEQYF.

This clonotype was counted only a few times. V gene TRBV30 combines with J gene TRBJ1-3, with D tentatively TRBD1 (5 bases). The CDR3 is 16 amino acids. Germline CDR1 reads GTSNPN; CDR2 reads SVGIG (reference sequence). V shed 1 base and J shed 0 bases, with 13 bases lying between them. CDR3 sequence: CAWSGGGTFSGNTIYF. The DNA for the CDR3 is TGTGCCTGGAGTGGCGGCGGGACCTTCTCTGGAAACACCATATATTTT.

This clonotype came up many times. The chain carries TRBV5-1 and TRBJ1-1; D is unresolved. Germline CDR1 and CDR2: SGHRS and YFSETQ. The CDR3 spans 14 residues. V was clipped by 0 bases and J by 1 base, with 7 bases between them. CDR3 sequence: CASSLESGNTEAFF. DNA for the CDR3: TGCGCCAGCAGCTTGGAGTCGGGGAACACTGAAGCTTTCTTT.

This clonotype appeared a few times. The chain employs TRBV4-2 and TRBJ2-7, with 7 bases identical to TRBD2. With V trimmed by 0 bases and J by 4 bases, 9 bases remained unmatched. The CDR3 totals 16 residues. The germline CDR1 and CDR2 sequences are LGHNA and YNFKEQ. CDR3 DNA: TGTGCCAGCAGCCAAGAGTTTTTGGGGGGGGTTTACGAGCAGTACTTC. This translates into CASSQEFLGGVYEQYF.

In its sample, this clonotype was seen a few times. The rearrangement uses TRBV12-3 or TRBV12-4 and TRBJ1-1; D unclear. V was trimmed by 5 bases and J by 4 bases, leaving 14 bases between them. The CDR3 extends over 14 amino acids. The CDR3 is CASSHYYVGTEAFF. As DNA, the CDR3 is TGTGCCAGCAGTCATTATTACGTCGGCACTGAAGCTTTCTTT.

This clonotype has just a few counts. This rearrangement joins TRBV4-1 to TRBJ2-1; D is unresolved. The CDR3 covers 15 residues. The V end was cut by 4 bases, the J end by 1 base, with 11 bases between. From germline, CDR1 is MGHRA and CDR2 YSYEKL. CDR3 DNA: TGCGCCAGCAGCCCACCTGCTGTATCCTACAATGAGCAGTTCTTC. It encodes CASSPPAVSYNEQFF.

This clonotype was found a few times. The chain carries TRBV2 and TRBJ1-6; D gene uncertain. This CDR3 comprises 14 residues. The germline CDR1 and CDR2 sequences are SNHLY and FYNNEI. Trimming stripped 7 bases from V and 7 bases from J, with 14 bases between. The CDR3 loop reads CASIPGSPNSPLHF. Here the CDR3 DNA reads TGTGCCAGCATCCCGGGGTCACCAAATTCACCCCTCCACTTT.

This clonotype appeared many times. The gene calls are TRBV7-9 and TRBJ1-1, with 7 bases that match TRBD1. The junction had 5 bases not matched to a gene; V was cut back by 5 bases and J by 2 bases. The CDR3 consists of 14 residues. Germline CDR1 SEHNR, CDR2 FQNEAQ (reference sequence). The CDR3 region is CASSPRQGNTEAFF. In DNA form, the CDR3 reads TGTGCCAGCAGCCCCAGACAGGGCAACACTGAAGCTTTCTTT.

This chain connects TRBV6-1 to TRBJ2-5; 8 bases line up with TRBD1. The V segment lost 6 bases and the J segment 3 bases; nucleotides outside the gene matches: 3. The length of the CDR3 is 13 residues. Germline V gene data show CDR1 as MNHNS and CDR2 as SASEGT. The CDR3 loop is CASREDREETQYF. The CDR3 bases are TGTGCCAGCAGGGAGGACAGGGAAGAGACCCAGTACTTC.